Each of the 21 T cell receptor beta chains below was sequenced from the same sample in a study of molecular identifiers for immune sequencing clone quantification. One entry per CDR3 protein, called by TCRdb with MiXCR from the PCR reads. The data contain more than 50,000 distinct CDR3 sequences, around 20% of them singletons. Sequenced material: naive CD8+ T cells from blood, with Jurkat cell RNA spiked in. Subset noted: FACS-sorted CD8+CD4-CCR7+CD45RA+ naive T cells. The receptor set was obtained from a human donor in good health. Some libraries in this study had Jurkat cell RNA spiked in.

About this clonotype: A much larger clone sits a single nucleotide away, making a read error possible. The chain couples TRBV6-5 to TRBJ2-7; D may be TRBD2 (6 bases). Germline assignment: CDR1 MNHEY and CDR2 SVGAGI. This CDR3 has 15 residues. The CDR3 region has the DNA TGTGCCAGCAGTTATCTCCGGGAGCCCATCTACGGGCAGTACTTC. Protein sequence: CASSYLREPIYGQYF.

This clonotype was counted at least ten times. The CDR3 protein is CASSYEEGTTDTQYF. Here the CDR3 DNA reads TGTGCCAGCAGCTATGAGGAGGGTACGACAGATACGCAGTATTTT. This chain connects TRBV7-9 to TRBJ2-3; D is possibly TRBD2 (6 bases). The CDR3 length is 15 residues. V was trimmed by 4 bases and J by 3 bases, leaving 14 bases between them. Germline V gene sequence: CDR1 SEHNR, CDR2 FQNEAQ (reference sequence).

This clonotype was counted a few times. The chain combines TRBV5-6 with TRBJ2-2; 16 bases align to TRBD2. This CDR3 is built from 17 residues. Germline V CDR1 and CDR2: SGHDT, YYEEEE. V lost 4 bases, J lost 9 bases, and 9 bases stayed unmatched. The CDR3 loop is CASSPRPGLAGGRELFF. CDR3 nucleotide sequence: TGTGCCAGCAGCCCGCGACCGGGACTAGCGGGAGGGAGGGAGCTGTTTTTT.

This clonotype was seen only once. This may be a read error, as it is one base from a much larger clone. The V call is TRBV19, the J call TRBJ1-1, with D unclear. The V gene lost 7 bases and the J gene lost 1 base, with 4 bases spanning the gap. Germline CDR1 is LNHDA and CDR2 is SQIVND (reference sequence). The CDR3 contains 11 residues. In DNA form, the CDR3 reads TGTGCCAGTACACAGAACACTGAAGCTTTCTTT. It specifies CASTQNTEAFF.

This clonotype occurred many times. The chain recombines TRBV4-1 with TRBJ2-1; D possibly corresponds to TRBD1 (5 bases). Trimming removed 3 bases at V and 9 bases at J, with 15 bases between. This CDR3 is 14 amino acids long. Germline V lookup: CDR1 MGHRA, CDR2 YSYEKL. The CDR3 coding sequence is TGCGCCAGCAGCCACCCGGCAGGGCTGGGTGAGCAGTTCTTC. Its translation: CASSHPAGLGEQFF.

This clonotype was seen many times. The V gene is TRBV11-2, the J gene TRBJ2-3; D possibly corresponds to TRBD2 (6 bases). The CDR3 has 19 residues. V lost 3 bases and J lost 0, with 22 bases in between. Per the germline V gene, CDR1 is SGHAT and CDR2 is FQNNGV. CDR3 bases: TGTGCCAGCAGCTTCCCCACCCGACATGAGCGGGCTAGCACAGATACGCAGTATTTT. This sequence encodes CASSFPTRHERASTDTQYF. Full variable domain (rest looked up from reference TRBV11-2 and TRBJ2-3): EAGVAQSPRYKIIEKRQSVAFWCNPISGHATLYWYQQILGQGPKLLIQFQNNGVVDDSQLPKDRFSAERLKGVDSTLKIQPAKLEDSAVYLCASSFPTRHERASTDTQYFGPGTRLTVL.

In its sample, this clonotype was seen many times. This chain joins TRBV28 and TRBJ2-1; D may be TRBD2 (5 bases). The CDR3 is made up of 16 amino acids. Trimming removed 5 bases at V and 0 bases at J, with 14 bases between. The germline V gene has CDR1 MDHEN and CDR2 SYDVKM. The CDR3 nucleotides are TGTGCCAGCAGTACCCTCGGGGAGAGCTCCTACAATGAGCAGTTCTTC. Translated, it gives CASSTLGESSYNEQFF.

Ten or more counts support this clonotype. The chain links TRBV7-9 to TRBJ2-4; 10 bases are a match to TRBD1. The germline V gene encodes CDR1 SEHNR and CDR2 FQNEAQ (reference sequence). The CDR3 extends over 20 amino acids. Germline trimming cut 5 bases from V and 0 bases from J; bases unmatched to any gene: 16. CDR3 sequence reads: CASSDRGPLAGNLAKNIQYF. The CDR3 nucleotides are TGTGCCAGCAGCGACAGGGGGCCCCTTGCGGGCAACCTAGCCAAAAACATTCAGTACTTC.

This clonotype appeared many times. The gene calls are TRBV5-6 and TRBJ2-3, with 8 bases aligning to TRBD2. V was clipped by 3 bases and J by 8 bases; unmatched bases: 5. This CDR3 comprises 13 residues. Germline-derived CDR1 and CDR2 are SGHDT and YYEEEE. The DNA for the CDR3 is TGTGCCAGCAGCTGGGGGACTAGTAGTACGCAGTATTTT. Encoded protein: CASSWGTSSTQYF.

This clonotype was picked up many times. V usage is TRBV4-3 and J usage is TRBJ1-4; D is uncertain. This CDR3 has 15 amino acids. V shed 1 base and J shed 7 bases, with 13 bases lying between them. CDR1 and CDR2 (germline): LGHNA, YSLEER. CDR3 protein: CASSQARFSSEKLFF. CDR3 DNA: TGCGCCAGCAGCCAAGCCAGGTTTTCGTCTGAAAAACTGTTTTTT.

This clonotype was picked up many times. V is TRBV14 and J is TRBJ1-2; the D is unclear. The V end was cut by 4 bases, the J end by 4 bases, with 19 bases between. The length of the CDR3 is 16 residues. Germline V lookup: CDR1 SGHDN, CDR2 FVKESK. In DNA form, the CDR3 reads TGTGCCAGCAGCCTAGAAGGCAGTGGCAGGAGCTATGGCTACACCTTC. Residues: CASSLEGSGRSYGYTF.

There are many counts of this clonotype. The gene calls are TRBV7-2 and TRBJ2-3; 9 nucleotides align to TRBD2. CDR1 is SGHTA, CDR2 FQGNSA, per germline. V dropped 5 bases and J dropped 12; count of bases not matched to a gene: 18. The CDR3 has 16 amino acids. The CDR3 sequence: CASSPLGGASGISQYF. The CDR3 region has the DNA TGTGCCAGCAGCCCCCTGGGAGGGGCTAGCGGGATTTCACAGTATTTT.

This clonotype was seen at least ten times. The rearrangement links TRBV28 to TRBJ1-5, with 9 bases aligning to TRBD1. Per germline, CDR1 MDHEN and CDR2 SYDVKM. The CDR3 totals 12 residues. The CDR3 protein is CATGTGNQPQHF. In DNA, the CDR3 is TGTGCAACCGGGACAGGGAATCAGCCCCAGCATTTT. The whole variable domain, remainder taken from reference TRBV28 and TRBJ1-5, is DVKVTQSSRYLVKRTGEKVFLECVQDMDHENMFWYRQDPGLGLRLIYFSYDVKMKEKGDIPEGYSVSREKKERFSLILESASTNQTSMYLCATGTGNQPQHFGDGTRLSIL.

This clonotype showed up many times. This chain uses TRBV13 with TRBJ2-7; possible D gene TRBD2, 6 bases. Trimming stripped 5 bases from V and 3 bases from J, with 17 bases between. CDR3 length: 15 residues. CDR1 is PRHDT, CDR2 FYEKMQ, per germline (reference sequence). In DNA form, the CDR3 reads TGTGCCAGCAGCCCGAGCGGTAGCGGATACTACGAGCAGTACTTC. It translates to CASSPSGSGYYEQYF.

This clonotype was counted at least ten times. CDR3 DNA sequence: TGTGCCAGCACCGCCAGGACGAACACTGAAGCTTTCTTT. It specifies CASTARTNTEAFF. The chain carries TRBV6-2 or TRBV6-3 and TRBJ1-1; D not certain. Germline V CDR1 and CDR2: MNHEY, SVGEGT. V lost 7 bases and J 1 base, leaving 10 bases between the germline ends. The CDR3 sequence is 13 residues long.

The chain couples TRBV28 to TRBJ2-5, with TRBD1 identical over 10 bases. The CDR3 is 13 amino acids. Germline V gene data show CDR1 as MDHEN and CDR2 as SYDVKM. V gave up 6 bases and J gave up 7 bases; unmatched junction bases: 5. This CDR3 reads CASSRDRGMTQYF. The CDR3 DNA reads TGTGCCAGCAGCCGGGACAGGGGTATGACCCAGTACTTC.

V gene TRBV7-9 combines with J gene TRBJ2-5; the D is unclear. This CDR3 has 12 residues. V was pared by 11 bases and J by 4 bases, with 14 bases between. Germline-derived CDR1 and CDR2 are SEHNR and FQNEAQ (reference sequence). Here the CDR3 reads CAGSESVETQYF. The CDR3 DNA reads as TGTGCCGGCTCCGAATCGGTAGAGACCCAGTACTTC.

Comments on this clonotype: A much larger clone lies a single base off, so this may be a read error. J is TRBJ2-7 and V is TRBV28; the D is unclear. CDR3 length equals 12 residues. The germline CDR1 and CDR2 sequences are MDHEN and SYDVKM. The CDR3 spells CACSFEYYEQYF. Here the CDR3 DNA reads TGTGCCTGCAGTTTCGAGTACTACGAGCAGTACTTC.

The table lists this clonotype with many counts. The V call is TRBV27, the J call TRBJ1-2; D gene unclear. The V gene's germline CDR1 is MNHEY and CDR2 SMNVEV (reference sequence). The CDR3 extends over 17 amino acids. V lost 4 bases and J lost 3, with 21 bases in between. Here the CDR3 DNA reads TGTGCCAGCAGTTCCCGGCCCGGGCCCCCGGACCACTATGGCTACACCTTC. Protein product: CASSSRPGPPDHYGYTF.

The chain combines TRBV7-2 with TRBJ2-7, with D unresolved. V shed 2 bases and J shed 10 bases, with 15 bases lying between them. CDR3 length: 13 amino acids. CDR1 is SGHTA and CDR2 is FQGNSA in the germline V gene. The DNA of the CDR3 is TGTGCCAGCAGCTTATTCCCCAGATCGGATCAGTACTTC. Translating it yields CASSLFPRSDQYF.

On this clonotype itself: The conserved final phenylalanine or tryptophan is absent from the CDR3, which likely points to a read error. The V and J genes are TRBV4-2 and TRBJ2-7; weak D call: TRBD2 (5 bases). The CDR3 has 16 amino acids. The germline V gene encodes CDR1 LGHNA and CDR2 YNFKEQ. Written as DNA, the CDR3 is TGTGCCAGCCGCCAAGAACGATACGCGGAGGCCTACGAGCAGTACCTC. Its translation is CASRQERYAEAYEQYL.